This T cell receptor beta chain was captured by sequencing in a study of sequential checkpoint blockade in melanoma. About the study: After both sequences, patients received maintenance nivolumab. TCRβ was sequenced from DNA of 90 or so pretreatment tumors.

Clones were read by immunoSEQ multiplex PCR, and TCRdb kept only the in-frame ones, dropping some. The data show 1,500 to 2,000 clones, around 25% seen once. As for treatment: randomized to nivolumab then ipilimumab (arm A) or the reverse (arm B). This clone was detected only a few times. The V and J ends lost 4 bases and 7 bases, in that order; junction bases with no gene match: 5. The CDR3 runs to 15 residues. The germline gives CDR1 SGDLS, CDR2 YYNGEE. The starting material was tumor tissue (inferred from file names), obtained from a patient given nivolumab and ipilimumab in sequence. The V gene is TRBV9, the J gene TRBJ2-1, with 13 bases matching TRBD2. The source of this sequence is a human donor with melanoma. The CDR3 here is CASSSRTSGGNEQFF. CDR3 sequence (DNA): TGTGCCAGCAGCTCCCGGACTAGCGGGGGTAATGAGCAGTTCTTC.